This TCR beta chain emerged from a study of T cells in Graves' hyperthyroidism and ophthalmopathy. Study-level information: Staff took peripheral blood when the initial diagnosis was made, before any treatment began.

Authors of the study amplified TCR beta CDR3 regions from RNA transcripts. HTBI primers drove first-round RT-PCR of the TCR CDR3. TCRdb passed the multiplex PCR reads through MiXCR, listing each CDR3 protein once. The table includes about 350,000 distinct CDR3 sequences, 18% detected once. Study outcomes and limitations: The majority of expanded thyroid clonotypes above 0.001 also appeared in blood.

This clonotype was recorded at least ten times. Its target is not known. For the diagnoses, clinical symptoms, serum thyroxine and TRAb, thyroid ultrasound and orbital computed tomography were used. Trimming stripped 9 bases from V and 8 bases from J, with 14 bases between. The germline V gene has CDR1 MDHEN and CDR2 SYDVKM. The CDR3 runs to 12 residues. Sequencing was carried out using blood. V usage is TRBV28 and J usage is TRBJ1-3; D may be TRBD1 (5 bases). The TCR originated in a woman aged 40-49 years with Graves' ophthalmopathy. The CDR3 DNA follows: TGTGCCAGTTCCTCTTCAGGGTACACCATATATTTT. It yields the protein CASSSSGYTIYF.